The entry below gives a single TCR beta chain sequence along with its context. Its antigen is undetermined. The data originate from a study of cytomegalovirus exposure and HLA in healthy donors. The study's findings and limits: Later analysis placed DRB1 highest and HLA-C lowest in TCR association rates, which differed by HLA locus. The authors later linked a missense DCLRE1C variant to TCR beta V- and J-gene trimming.

Deletions cut 4 bases from V and 2 bases from J, with 12 bases between. The germline CDR1 and CDR2 sequences are SNHLY and FYNNEI. The CDR3 contains 14 residues. It was with 60 Vbeta and 13 Jbeta primers that the PCR ran. Profiling relied on immunoSEQ multiplex PCR, and the TCRdb table lists in-frame clones only, not all of them. The table has under 300,000 clones, 84% seen once. Material: PBMCs. The gene calls are TRBV2 and TRBJ2-7, with a tentative D call TRBD2 (5 bases). The source is a middle-aged woman in good health and CMV-seropositive. The CDR3 sequence: CASSGRGYTYEQYF. The CDR3 region has the DNA TGTGCCAGCAGTGGTCGAGGGTATACCTACGAGCAGTACTTC. Looking up the rest from reference TRBV2 and TRBJ2-7 gives the full variable domain: EPEVTQTPSHQVTQMGQEVILRCVPISNHLYFYWYRQILGQKVEFLVSFYNNEISEKSEIFDDQFSVERPDGSNFTLKIRSTKLEDSAMYFCASSGRGYTYEQYFGPGTRLTVT.